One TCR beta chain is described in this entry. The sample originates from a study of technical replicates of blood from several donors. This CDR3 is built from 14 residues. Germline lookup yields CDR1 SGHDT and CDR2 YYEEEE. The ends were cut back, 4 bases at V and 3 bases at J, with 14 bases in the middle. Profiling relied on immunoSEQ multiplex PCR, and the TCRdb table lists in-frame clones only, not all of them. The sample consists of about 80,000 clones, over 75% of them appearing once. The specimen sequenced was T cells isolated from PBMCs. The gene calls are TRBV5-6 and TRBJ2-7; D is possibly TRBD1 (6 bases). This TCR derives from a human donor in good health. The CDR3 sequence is CASSPPGHFYEQYF. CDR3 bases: TGTGCCAGCAGCCCTCCGGGACACTTCTACGAGCAGTACTTC.